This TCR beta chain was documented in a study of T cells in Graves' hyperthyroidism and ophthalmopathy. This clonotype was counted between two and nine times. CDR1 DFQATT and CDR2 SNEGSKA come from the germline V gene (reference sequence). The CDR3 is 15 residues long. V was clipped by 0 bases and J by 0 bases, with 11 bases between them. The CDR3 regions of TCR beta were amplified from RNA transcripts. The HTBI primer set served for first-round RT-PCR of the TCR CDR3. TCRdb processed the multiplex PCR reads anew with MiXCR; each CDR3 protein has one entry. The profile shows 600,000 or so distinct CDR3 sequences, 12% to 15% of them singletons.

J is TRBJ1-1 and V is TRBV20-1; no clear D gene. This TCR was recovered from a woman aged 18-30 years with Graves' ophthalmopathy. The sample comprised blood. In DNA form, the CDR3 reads TGCAGTGCTAGAGACCTCACAGAGGTGAACACTGAAGCTTTCTTT. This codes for CSARDLTEVNTEAFF.